This T cell receptor (beta chain) was observed in a study of blood T cell repertoires in COVID-19. Study information: The United States, Italy and Spain provided the acute and convalescent COVID-19 samples.

In the source study's methods: The assay estimated nucleated cells by amplifying reference gene primers. Sequenced by immunoSEQ multiplex PCR; TCRdb stores in-frame clones only, minus some. That table gives V, J and clone size, and the DNA gave D and trimming. The table lists around 300,000 clones, around 90% of them singletons, with about 5% in the top ten. All enrollees were roughly 18 to 89 years old and from under 25 US areas. Donors in Cohort 3 who had recovered were those with two negative PCRs, healthcare professional clearance, or resolution of their symptoms. Trimming removed 9 bases from V and 4 bases from J; junction bases left unmatched: 6. The V gene's germline CDR1 is LGHNT and CDR2 FRNRAP. The CDR3 has 13 residues.

The genes are TRBV12-5 and TRBJ2-5, with 9 bases aligning to TRBD1. The sequence derives from a man aged 25 to 40 who had recovered from COVID-19. Sequencing input: PBMCs or T cells enriched from blood (not recorded which). CDR3 sequence reads: CASPETGGETQYF. In DNA form, the CDR3 reads TGTGCTAGCCCTGAGACAGGGGGAGAGACCCAGTACTTC.